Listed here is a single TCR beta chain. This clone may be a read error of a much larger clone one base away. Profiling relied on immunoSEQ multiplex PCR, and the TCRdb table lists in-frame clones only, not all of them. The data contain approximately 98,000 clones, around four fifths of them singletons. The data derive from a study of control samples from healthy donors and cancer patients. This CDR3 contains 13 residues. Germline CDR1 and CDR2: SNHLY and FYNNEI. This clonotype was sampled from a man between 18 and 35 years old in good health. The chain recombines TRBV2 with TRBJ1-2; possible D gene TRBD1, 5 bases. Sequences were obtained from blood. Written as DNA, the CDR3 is TGTGCCAGCAGGGTACAGGCCTTCGATGGCCACACCTTC. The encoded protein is CASRVQAFDGHTF.